This TCR beta chain was captured in a study of post-analysis software for immune sequencing data. Findings and caveats of the study: Controls significantly exceeded multiple sclerosis patients in normalized Chao1 diversity. The F measure placed samples prepared in the same batch into strongly shared clusters. Among four or five TRBV segments more frequent in patients than controls were TRBV5-6, TRBV5-1 and TRBV20-1.

This CDR3 is built from 16 residues. Between the trimmed V and J ends, which lost 0 bases and 1 base, there was a span of 12 bases. Germline-derived CDR1 and CDR2 are LGHDT and YNNKEL (reference sequence). Unique molecular identifiers tagged the TCR beta cDNA libraries. T cells, roughly 0.9 to 11 million of them, yielded some 500,000 cDNA molecules. MiXCR was run by TCRdb on the PCR reads, yielding one entry per CDR3 protein. Of about 820,000 distinct CDR3 sequences in the sample, roughly half were seen once. About this clonotype: Its antigen is not known.

The source of this sequence is a girl aged 5 to 17 with multiple sclerosis. The rearrangement joins TRBV3-1 to TRBJ2-5; no definite D call. What was sequenced was blood. CDR3 nucleotides: TGTGCCAGCAGCCAAGATCAAGGATGGGGCCAAGAGACCCAGTACTTC. This sequence encodes CASSQDQGWGQETQYF.